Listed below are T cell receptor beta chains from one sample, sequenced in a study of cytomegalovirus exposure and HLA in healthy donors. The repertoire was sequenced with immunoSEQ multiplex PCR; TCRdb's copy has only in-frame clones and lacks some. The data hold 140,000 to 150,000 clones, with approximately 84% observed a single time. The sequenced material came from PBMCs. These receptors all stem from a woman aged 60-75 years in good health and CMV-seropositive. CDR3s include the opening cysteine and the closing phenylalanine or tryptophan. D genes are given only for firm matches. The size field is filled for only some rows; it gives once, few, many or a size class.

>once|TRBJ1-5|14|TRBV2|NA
TGTGCCAGCAGTGAAGACCACGGTAATCAGCCCCAGCATTTT
CASSEDHGNQPQHF
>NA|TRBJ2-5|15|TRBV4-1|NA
TGCGCCAGCAGCCAAGATCGCAGGCCGCAGGAGACCCAGTACTTC
CASSQDRRPQETQYF
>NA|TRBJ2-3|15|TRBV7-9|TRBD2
TGTGCCAGCAGCTTTGAGCGGGAGATTGCAGATACGCAGTATTTT
CASSFEREIADTQYF
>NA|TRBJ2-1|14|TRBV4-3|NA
TGCGCCAGCAGCCAAGATCCAGGAGGTTATGAGCAGTTCTTC
CASSQDPGGYEQFF
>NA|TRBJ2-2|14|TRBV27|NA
TGTGCCAGCAGTTTATCTTTATACACCGGGGAGCTGTTTTTT
CASSLSLYTGELFF
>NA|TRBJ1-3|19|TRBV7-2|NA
TGTGCCAGCAGCTTAGCGCCACAGGATAGACCAGCCTCTGGAAACACCATATATTTT
CASSLAPQDRPASGNTIYF
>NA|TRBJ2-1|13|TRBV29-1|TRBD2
TGCAGCGTGGGGCGGGAGGTCTACAATGAGCAGTTCTTC
CSVGREVYNEQFF
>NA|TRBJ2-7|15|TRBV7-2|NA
TGTGCCAGCAGCTTCGGGGGAGGGGGGCCTTACGAGCAGTACTTC
CASSFGGGGPYEQYF
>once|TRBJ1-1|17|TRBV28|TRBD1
TGTGCCAGCAGTTTGATAGGGGGCGCCTTTTGGGACACTGAAGCTTTCTTT
CASSLIGGAFWDTEAFF
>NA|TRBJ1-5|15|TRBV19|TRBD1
TGTGCCAGTAGTTCTCAGGGGGCGGGCAATCAGCCCCAGCATTTT
CASSSQGAGNQPQHF
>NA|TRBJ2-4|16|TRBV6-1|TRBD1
TGTGCCAGCAGTGAGGACAGGGTGGGTAGGAAAAACATTCAGTACTTC
CASSEDRVGRKNIQYF
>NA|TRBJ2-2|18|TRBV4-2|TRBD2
TGTGCCAGCAGCCAAAACGTGGGACTAGCGGGATTCACCGGGGAGCTGTTTTTT
CASSQNVGLAGFTGELFF
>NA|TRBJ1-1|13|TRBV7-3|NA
TGTGCCAGCAGCTTAATGACAGAGGCTGAAGCTTTCTTT
CASSLMTEAEAFF
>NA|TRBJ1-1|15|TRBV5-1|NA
TGCGCCAGCAGCTTTGGGGGGAGAGGGAACACTGAAGCTTTCTTT
CASSFGGRGNTEAFF
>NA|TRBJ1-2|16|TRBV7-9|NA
TGTGCCAGCAGCTTCGGGGGTCAGACATCCGCGCATGGCTACACCTTC
CASSFGGQTSAHGYTF
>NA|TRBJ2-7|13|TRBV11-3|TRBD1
TGTGCCAGCAGGGTGGGACAGCCCTACGAGCAGTACTTC
CASRVGQPYEQYF
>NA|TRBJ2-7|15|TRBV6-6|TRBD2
TGTGCCAGCAGTTTGGTAGCGGGAGCGTCCTACGAGCAGTACTTC
CASSLVAGASYEQYF
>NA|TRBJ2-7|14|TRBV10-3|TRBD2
TGTGCCATCACTAGAGCGGGAGGGCCTAACGAGCAGTACTTC
CAITRAGGPNEQYF
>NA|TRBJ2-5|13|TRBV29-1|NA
TGCAGCGCCGCCTCGGCGGTGCAAGAGACCCAGTACTTC
CSAASAVQETQYF
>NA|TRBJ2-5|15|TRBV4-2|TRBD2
TGTGCCAGCAGCCAAGAAAGCGGGAGGTCGGAGACCCAGTACTTC
CASSQESGRSETQYF
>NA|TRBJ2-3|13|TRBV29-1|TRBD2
TGCAGCGCTACCCCGGGAGGGGTGGATACGCAGTATTTT
CSATPGGVDTQYF
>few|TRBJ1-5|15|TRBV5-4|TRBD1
TGTGCCAGCAGCTTGACCGGACAGGGCAATCAGCCCCAGCATTTT
CASSLTGQGNQPQHF
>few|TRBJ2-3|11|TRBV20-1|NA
TGCAGTGCTTTAGCCACAGATACGCAGTATTTT
CSALATDTQYF
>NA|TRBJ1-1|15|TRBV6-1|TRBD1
TGTGCCAGCAGTGAAGCCGGGACAGGGGCAACTGAAGCTTTCTTT
CASSEAGTGATEAFF
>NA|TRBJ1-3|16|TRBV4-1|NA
TGCGCCAGCAGCCTACAGGAATATCCTTCTGGAAACACCATATATTTT
CASSLQEYPSGNTIYF
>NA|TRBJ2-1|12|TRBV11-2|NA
TGTGCCAGCAGCTTAGGTCCAATTGAGCAGTTCTTC
CASSLGPIEQFF
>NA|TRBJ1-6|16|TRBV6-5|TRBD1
TGTGCCAGCAGTTCCGGGACAGCCCTCAATAATTCACCCCTCCACTTT
CASSSGTALNNSPLHF
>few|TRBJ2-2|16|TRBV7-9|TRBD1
TGTGCCAGCAGCTCGCCAACAGGGGGCGCGGACGGGGAGCTGTTTTTT
CASSSPTGGADGELFF
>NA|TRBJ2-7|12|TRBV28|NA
TGTGCCAGCAGAACGGACGGGGACGAGCAGTACTTC
CASRTDGDEQYF
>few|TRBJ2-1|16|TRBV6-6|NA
TGTGCCAGCCGGGCCCAGGGGAGGGCCATTTTCAATGAGCAGTTCTTC
CASRAQGRAIFNEQFF
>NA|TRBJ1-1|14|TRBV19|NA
TGTGCCAGTAGTAGCCACGGGGAGAACACTGAAGCTTTCTTT
CASSSHGENTEAFF
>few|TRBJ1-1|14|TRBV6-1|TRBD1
TGTGCCAGCAGAAGACAGGGGGCCTCCACTGAAGCTTTCTTT
CASRRQGASTEAFF